This TCR beta chain is drawn from a study of cytomegalovirus exposure and HLA in healthy donors. A multiplex PCR was run with 60 Vbeta primers and 13 Jbeta primers. Here immunoSEQ multiplex PCR was the method, and the copy in TCRdb shows in-frame clones only, minus some. The sample consists of 150,000 to 200,000 clones, roughly 76% of them appearing once. Sequencing input: PBMCs. The TCR sequence derives from a woman aged 18 to 35 in good health and CMV-seropositive.

The DNA of the CDR3 is TGCAGCGTTTTTACAGGGGGCTCTGGAAACACCATATATTTT. Amino acids: CSVFTGGSGNTIYF. The rearrangement links TRBV29-1 to TRBJ1-3, with 8 bases fitting TRBD1. CDR1 SQVTM and CDR2 ANQGSEA come from the germline V gene. The CDR3 contains 14 residues. The V and J ends lost 5 bases and 0 bases, in that order; junction bases with no gene match: 3.